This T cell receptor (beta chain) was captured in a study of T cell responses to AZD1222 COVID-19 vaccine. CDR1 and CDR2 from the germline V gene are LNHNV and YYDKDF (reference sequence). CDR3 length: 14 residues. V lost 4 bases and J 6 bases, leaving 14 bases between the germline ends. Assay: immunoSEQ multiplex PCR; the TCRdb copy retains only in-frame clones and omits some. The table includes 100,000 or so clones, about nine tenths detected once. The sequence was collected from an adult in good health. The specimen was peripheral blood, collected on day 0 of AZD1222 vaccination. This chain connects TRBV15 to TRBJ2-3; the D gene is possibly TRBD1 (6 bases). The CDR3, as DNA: TGTGCCACCAGCACCACGACAGGAGACGATACGCAGTATTTT. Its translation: CATSTTTGDDTQYF.